The next 12 T cell receptor beta chains were all read from a single sample in a study of T cells in Graves' hyperthyroidism and ophthalmopathy. TCR beta CDR3 regions were amplified from RNA transcripts. HTBI primers drove first-round RT-PCR of the TCR CDR3. TCRdb passed the multiplex PCR reads through MiXCR, listing each CDR3 protein once. This sample yields approximately 200,000 distinct CDR3 sequences, of which 15% to 20% are seen a single time; over 35% belongs to the top ten. The sample taken for sequencing was blood. These receptors were collected from a man aged 35-49 years with Graves' hyperthyroidism.

This clonotype was detected many times. The chain links TRBV3-1 to TRBJ2-5; TRBD1 agrees at 7 bases. With 4 bases clipped from V and 5 bases from J, the junction kept 10 bases outside the gene matches. This CDR3 is 15 amino acids long. CDR1 and CDR2 from the germline V gene are LGHDT and YNNKEL (reference sequence). This CDR3 is CASSRLQGQRETQYF. CDR3 bases: TGTGCCAGCAGCCGACTACAGGGGCAGCGGGAGACCCAGTACTTC.

At least ten counts were recorded for this clonotype. The V call is TRBV7-9, the J call TRBJ1-1, with D perhaps TRBD1 (5 bases). Germline CDR1 and CDR2: SEHNR and FQNEAQ (reference sequence). Trimming cost V 0 bases and J 6 bases, with 26 bases left between them. The CDR3 covers 19 residues. The CDR3 DNA reads TGTGCCAGCAGCTTAGCGCTTATTCCCAAACGGGGGTTTCTCTCTGAAGCTTTCTTT. Its translation is CASSLALIPKRGFLSEAFF.

The gene calls are TRBV4-3 and TRBJ1-1; D not resolved. The CDR3 has 16 residues. Germline CDR1 and CDR2: LGHNA and YSLEER. V was clipped by 3 bases and J by 0 bases, with 14 bases between them. CDR3: CASSHLSVGMNTEAFF. In nucleotides, the CDR3 is TGCGCCAGCAGCCACCTCAGCGTGGGGATGAACACTGAAGCTTTCTTT.

This clonotype appeared many times. The chain uses TRBV30 and TRBJ2-3; 7 positions match TRBD2. V lost 2 bases, J lost 2 bases, and 7 bases stayed unmatched. This CDR3 spans 15 amino acids. Looked up from germline, CDR1 is GTSNPN and CDR2 is SVGIG (reference sequence). This chain's CDR3 is CAWSSLGGTTDTQYF. DNA of the CDR3: TGTGCCTGGAGTTCCCTGGGGGGGACCACAGATACGCAGTATTTT.

This clonotype was seen repeatedly, ten times or more. V and J are TRBV9 and TRBJ2-5, with 12 bases that match TRBD1. The CDR3 is 16 residues long. The trim removed 2 bases at V and 5 bases at J, leaving 7 bases unmatched. In germline, CDR1 is SGDLS, CDR2 YYNGEE. CDR3 region: CASSVGTGGTGETQYF. The DNA for the CDR3 is TGTGCCAGCAGCGTCGGGACAGGGGGCACTGGGGAGACCCAGTACTTC.

About this clonotype itself: A much larger clone differs by one base, so this may be a read error. J is TRBJ2-3 and V is TRBV5-1; either TRBD1 or TRBD2 may fit D (5 bases each). This CDR3 is 14 amino acids long. Germline V gives CDR1 SGHRS, CDR2 YFSETQ. CDR3 region: CTSSYRDRGDTQYF. CDR3 nucleotides: TGCACCAGCAGCTACCGGGACCGGGGAGATACGCAGTATTTT.

This clonotype was counted at least ten times. V and J are TRBV28 and TRBJ1-2, with a weak D call TRBD1 (5 bases). V lost 1 base, J lost 4 bases, and 16 bases lay in between. The germline V gene has CDR1 MDHEN and CDR2 SYDVKM. The CDR3 extends over 16 amino acids. CDR3 sequence: CASSLLAGDGGYGYTF. CDR3 sequence (DNA): TGTGCCAGCAGTTTATTGGCCGGGGACGGTGGCTATGGCTACACCTTC.

CDR3 sequence: CASSTLRGARAFF. CDR3 sequence (DNA): TGTGCCAGCAGCACGTTGCGGGGGGCGCGAGCTTTCTTT. The V gene is TRBV7-8, the J gene TRBJ1-1, with a weak D call TRBD1 (6 bases). There are 13 residues in the CDR3. The germline gives CDR1 SGHVS, CDR2 FQNEAQ. Trimming took 5 bases from V and 10 from J, leaving 17 bases between them.

As to this clonotype: This may stem from a read error, because a much larger clone lies one nucleotide away. The chain carries TRBV11-2 and TRBJ2-2; D gene ambiguous. Germline lookup yields CDR1 SGHAT and CDR2 FQNNGV. V was cut by 2 bases and J by 6 bases, with 7 bases left in between. The length of the CDR3 is 13 residues. CDR3 sequence reads: CASSLIGAGELFF. The CDR3 DNA reads as TGTGCCAGCAGCTTAATCGGCGCCGGGGAGCTGTTTTTT.

This clonotype was counted between two and nine times. V gene TRBV5-1 combines with J gene TRBJ1-1; D is perhaps TRBD1 (6 bases). Looked up from germline, CDR1 is SGHRS and CDR2 is YFSETQ. V was shortened by 0 bases and J by 3 bases, with 12 bases between the two germline ends. The CDR3 has 15 amino acids. The CDR3 nucleotides read TGCGCCAGCAGCTTGGAGGGACACGGTTACACTGAAGCTTTCTTT. This codes for CASSLEGHGYTEAFF.

At least ten counts were recorded for this clonotype. The gene calls are TRBV7-2 and TRBJ2-1; D unresolved. The CDR3 length is 13 residues. Trimming stripped 1 base from V and 6 bases from J, with 7 bases between. Per germline, CDR1 SGHTA and CDR2 FQGNSA. The CDR3 DNA reads TGTGCCAGCAGCTTAGTACAGACCAATGAGCAGTTCTTC. The encoded protein is CASSLVQTNEQFF.

The rearrangement joins TRBV12-3 or TRBV12-4 to TRBJ2-5; 13 bases are shared with TRBD2. J lost 8 bases, V lost 7 bases, and 10 bases had no gene match. This CDR3 is 15 amino acids long. CDR3 region: CASTSGTSGGDTQYF. In DNA form, the CDR3 reads TGTGCCAGCACGAGTGGAACTAGCGGGGGGGACACCCAGTACTTC.